These 13 T cell receptor beta chains originate from one sample sequenced in a study of glioma-infiltrating T cells. The iRepertoire nested amplicon-rescue multiplex PCR amplified TCR alpha and beta CDR3s from RNA. TCRdb passed the multiplex PCR reads through MiXCR, listing each CDR3 protein once. This table has over 130,000 distinct CDR3 sequences, roughly two fifths appearing once. The source material was glioma tissue, nonneoplastic brain tissue, or PBMCs (not recorded which). The receptors stem from a human donor with low-grade glioma or glioblastoma, undergoing nonglioma brain surgery, or in good health (not recorded which).

The chain carries TRBV6-2 or TRBV6-3 and TRBJ2-7; 12 nucleotides agree with TRBD2. The CDR3 runs to 16 residues. CDR1 is MNHEY and CDR2 is SVGEGT in the germline V gene. J lost 6 bases, V lost 2 bases, and 8 bases had no gene match. CDR3 region: CASSYRLAGGPPEQYF. DNA for the CDR3: TGTGCCAGCAGTTACAGGCTAGCGGGAGGGCCCCCCGAGCAGTACTTC.

This clonotype was detected a few times. This sequence joins TRBV7-2 and TRBJ2-2, with a weak D call TRBD2 (6 bases). The V gene lost 6 bases and the J gene lost 4 bases, with 15 bases spanning the gap. There are 15 residues in the CDR3. Germline V CDR1 and CDR2: SGHTA, FQGNSA. The CDR3 region is CASRPGRQTTGELFF. The CDR3 region has the DNA TGTGCCAGCAGACCGGGGAGGCAGACCACCGGGGAGCTGTTTTTT.

The chain recombines TRBV5-4 with TRBJ1-2; D call uncertain. The germline CDR1 and CDR2 sequences are SGHNT and YYREEE (reference sequence). CDR3 length: 11 amino acids. V gave up 4 bases and J gave up 8 bases, with 9 bases separating them. The CDR3 loop reads CASSLEGGYTF. The CDR3 region has the DNA TGTGCCAGCAGCCTGGAGGGAGGCTACACCTTC.

The chain has TRBV4-1 and TRBJ1-1; possible D gene TRBD1, 5 bases. CDR3 size: 13 residues. Trimming shortened V by 2 bases and J by 3 bases, and 7 bases separated the two germline ends. Germline V gene sequence: CDR1 MGHRA, CDR2 YSYEKL. CDR3 loop: CASSQRDHTEAFF. The CDR3 DNA sequence: TGCGCCAGCAGCCAACGGGACCACACTGAAGCTTTCTTT.

This clonotype was observed once. This sequence may be a read error, since a much larger clone differs from it by one base. V gene TRBV28 combines with J gene TRBJ1-2; the D is unclear. CDR1 MDHEN and CDR2 SYDVKM come from the germline V gene. CDR3 length equals 13 residues. Trimming cost V 3 bases and J 1 base, with 6 bases left between them. CDR3 coding DNA: TGTGCCAGCAGTTTGGGGTGTAACTATGGCTACACCTTC. This codes for CASSLGCNYGYTF.

The chain has TRBV20-1 and TRBJ2-7, with 10 nucleotides matching TRBD2. The CDR3 is 13 amino acids. Per the germline V gene, CDR1 is DFQATT and CDR2 is SNEGSKA (reference sequence). Trimming cost V 5 bases and J 2 bases; bases outside gene matches: 3. CDR3 in DNA: TGCAGTGCTCAACTAGCGGGAACCTACGAGCAGTACTTC. Translation gives CSAQLAGTYEQYF.

This clonotype showed up just a few times. This chain joins TRBV12-3 or TRBV12-4 and TRBJ2-3, with D possibly TRBD1 on 6 matching bases. This CDR3 spans 15 amino acids. V was shortened by 7 bases and J by 3 bases, with 17 bases between the two germline ends. The CDR3 here is CASILGALGTDTQYF. The DNA of the CDR3 is TGTGCCAGCATCTTGGGGGCGCTGGGAACAGATACGCAGTATTTT.

This clonotype was recorded a few times. The rearrangement uses TRBV6-1 and TRBJ2-3, with TRBD2 matching 9 bases. The trim removed 5 bases at V and 0 bases at J, leaving 6 bases unmatched. This CDR3 has 16 amino acids. The germline V gene encodes CDR1 MNHNS and CDR2 SASEGT. This chain's CDR3 is CASSPGLARSTDTQYF. The CDR3 DNA sequence: TGTGCCAGCAGTCCTGGACTAGCGAGGAGCACAGATACGCAGTATTTT.

This chain links TRBV28 with TRBJ2-7; maybe TRBD2 (5 bases). Trimming took off 1 base at V and 5 bases at J, with 6 bases between the two ends. CDR1 MDHEN and CDR2 SYDVKM come from the germline V gene. The CDR3 covers 12 residues. The CDR3 spells CASSLSGNEQYF. The DNA for the CDR3 is TGTGCCAGCAGTTTATCCGGGAACGAGCAGTACTTC.

V usage is TRBV28 and J usage is TRBJ2-3, with a weak D call TRBD2 (5 bases). Germline V gene sequence: CDR1 MDHEN, CDR2 SYDVKM. V dropped 1 base and J dropped 15 bases, with 32 bases sitting between them. CDR3 length: 18 amino acids. CDR3 coding DNA: TGTGCCAGCAGTTTATCGGGTCCCTTTACTAGTAGCTCAGATACGCTTTATTTT. Its protein product is CASSLSGPFTSSSDTLYF.

About this clonotype itself: A much larger clone lies one base from this, so it may be a read error. Since the CDR3 does not end with the conserved phenylalanine or tryptophan, this likely comes from a read error. V usage is TRBV27 and J usage is TRBJ2-3; TRBD1 is a possible D gene (6 bases). The CDR3 spans 15 residues. Germline CDR1 MNHEY, CDR2 SMNVEV (reference sequence). The V end lost 6 bases, the J end lost 4 bases, and 17 bases lay between the germline ends. The DNA for the CDR3 is TGTGCCAGCAGGTATCAGGGGAGAGGGGCAGATACGCAGTATTGT. Translating gives CASRYQGRGADTQYC.

This clonotype appeared many times. The V gene is TRBV28, the J gene TRBJ2-1, with D possibly being TRBD2 (6 bases). Looked up from germline, CDR1 is MDHEN and CDR2 is SYDVKM. The V gene lost 3 bases and the J gene lost 9 bases, with 15 bases spanning the gap. CDR3 length: 14 amino acids. CDR3 nucleotides: TGTGCCAGCAGTTTCCCCCGGGAGCTGAGTGAGCAGTTCTTC. Translating gives CASSFPRELSEQFF.

This clonotype has a handful of counts. The CDR3 sequence is CASSKNRGPPEAFF. The CDR3 DNA reads TGTGCCAGCAGTAAAAACAGGGGGCCGCCTGAAGCTTTCTTT. The chain combines TRBV6-6 with TRBJ1-1; 9 bases fit TRBD1. The germline V gene has CDR1 MNHNY and CDR2 SVGAGI (reference sequence). J was trimmed by 6 bases and V by 5 bases; bases with no gene match: 7. There are 14 residues in the CDR3.